The 26 T cell receptor beta chains presented below share a single source sample, sequenced in a study of blood T cells in healthy people across ages. Using a J-beta primer mix together with a sample-barcoded 5' primer, a second PCR was run for roughly 7 to 11 cycles. MiXCR, applied by TCRdb to the 5' RACE reads, yields one record per CDR3 protein. Among over 1,500,000 distinct CDR3 sequences listed, around 42% were seen once. The specimen was blood. These receptors originate from a human donor in good health.

This clonotype appeared once. A read error is likely, as this CDR3 ends without the conserved phenylalanine or tryptophan. The chain is built from TRBV9 and TRBJ2-1; 9 bases match TRBD2. The CDR3 spans 16 residues. V shed 4 bases and J 0 bases; nucleotides not matched to a gene: 5. The germline V gene has CDR1 SGDLS and CDR2 YYNGEE. The CDR3 protein is CASSSLAGSSYNEQFC. The CDR3 nucleotides read TGTGCCAGCAGCTCCCTAGCGGGGAGCTCCTACAATGAGCAGTTCTGC.

V usage is TRBV30 and J usage is TRBJ1-2, with no clear D. The CDR3 runs 17 residues. Germline V gene data show CDR1 as GTSNPN and CDR2 as SVGIG (reference sequence). Trimming removed 3 bases at V and 2 bases at J, with 22 bases between. Here the CDR3 DNA reads TGTGCCTGGAGCCAACCGGTCGTGGGGTATGGAAACTATGGCTACACCTTC. It translates to CAWSQPVVGYGNYGYTF.

Only one count was recorded for this clonotype. V usage is TRBV4-1 and J usage is TRBJ2-7; weak D call: TRBD1 (6 bases). Germline V gene sequence: CDR1 MGHRA, CDR2 YSYEKL. The CDR3 runs to 14 residues. V lost 0 bases and J lost 2, with 8 bases in between. The CDR3 DNA is TGCGCCAGCAGCCAAGATAAGGGGGCCTACGAGCAGTACTTC. This translates into CASSQDKGAYEQYF.

This chain uses TRBV15 with TRBJ1-2; D gene ambiguous. The germline gives CDR1 LNHNV, CDR2 YYDKDF (reference sequence). This CDR3 region has 13 residues. V lost 1 base to trimming and J lost 4 bases, with 7 bases between them. CDR3 nucleotide sequence: TGTGCCACCAGCAGAGGAGATGGCTATGGCTACACCTTC. It encodes CATSRGDGYGYTF.

To note about this clonotype: Mismatch with germline at one junction end may stem from a read error. The chain combines TRBV3-1 with TRBJ1-5; D uncertain. The CDR3 is 16 residues long. The germline gives CDR1 LGHDT, CDR2 YNNKEL (reference sequence). The CDR3 DNA is TGTGCCAGCAGCCCGACGGGTCTCACGGTGGATCAGCCTCAGCATTTT. Its translation is CASSPTGLTVDQPQHF.

This clonotype was seen more than once but under ten times. This chain joins TRBV7-3 and TRBJ2-1, with TRBD2 identical over 15 bases. The CDR3 consists of 14 residues. Trimming took 8 bases from V and 7 from J; bases not matched to a gene: 3. Germline V gene lookup returns CDR1 SGHTA and CDR2 FQGTGA. The CDR3 DNA sequence: TGTGCCAGCGGACTAGCGGGGGGGCGGAATGAGCAGTTCTTC. Its protein product is CASGLAGGRNEQFF.

A word on this clonotype: A much larger clone is a single base away; this may be a read error. V and J are TRBV29-1 and TRBJ2-5, with D perhaps TRBD1 (5 bases). The CDR3 is made up of 14 amino acids. Germline CDR1 is SQVTM and CDR2 is ANQGSEA. DNA for the CDR3: TGCGGCGTTGGTTTCAGGGCCCTCCAAGAGACCCAGTACTTC. Translation: CGVGFRALQETQYF.

The CDR3 region has the DNA TGCGCCAGCAGCCCCCCAGACAACTCAAACACTGAAGCTTTCTTT. This sequence encodes CASSPPDNSNTEAFF. This rearrangement joins TRBV4-1 to TRBJ1-1, with D unclear. The CDR3 covers 15 residues. Germline CDR1 is MGHRA and CDR2 is YSYEKL. The germline V and J ends were trimmed by 4 bases and 2 bases, with 14 bases remaining between them.

CDR3 in DNA: TGCGCCAGCAGCCAACAACAGGGCTACGAGCAGTACTTC. Amino acid sequence: CASSQQQGYEQYF. The gene calls are TRBV4-3 and TRBJ2-7, with D possibly matching TRBD1 (6 bases). V dropped 2 bases and J dropped 3 bases, with 8 bases sitting between them. This CDR3 comprises 13 residues. Germline values: CDR1 LGHNA, CDR2 YSLEER.

The sample holds a few counts of this clonotype. The chain combines TRBV28 with TRBJ2-7; possible D gene TRBD1, 5 bases. The V end lost 6 bases, the J end lost 3 bases, and 15 bases lay between the germline ends. Germline V gene sequence: CDR1 MDHEN, CDR2 SYDVKM. The CDR3 loop spans 14 amino acids. CDR3 nucleotides: TGTGCCAGCAGAGCAGGGTTACCTCGCTACGAGCAGTACTTC. This encodes CASRAGLPRYEQYF.

This clonotype occurred a few times. Mismatch with germline at one junction end may stem from a read error. The chain is built from TRBV12-3 or TRBV12-4 and TRBJ2-3; 10 positions match TRBD2. This CDR3 is built from 15 residues. Written as DNA, the CDR3 is TGTGCCAGCAGTAAACTAGCGGGGCGCACGGATACACAGTATTTT. Translating it yields CASSKLAGRTDTQYF.

V is TRBV7-2 and J is TRBJ1-2; TRBD1 might be the D (6 bases). Germline V CDR1 and CDR2: SGHTA, FQGNSA. This CDR3 comprises 15 residues. The V end was cut by 5 bases, the J end by 1 base, with 14 bases between. The CDR3 bases are TGTGCCAGCAGCCCCCCGACAGGCTATAACTATGGCTACACCTTC. This gives the protein CASSPPTGYNYGYTF.

The chain joins TRBV7-9 to TRBJ2-7; tentative D call: TRBD2 (6 bases). The CDR3 covers 16 residues. The V end was cut by 1 base, the J end by 3 bases, with 16 bases between. The germline gives CDR1 SEHNR, CDR2 FQNEAQ (reference sequence). The CDR3 here is CASSLEYPGGDYEQYF. The DNA of the CDR3 is TGTGCCAGCAGCTTAGAATACCCTGGCGGGGACTACGAGCAGTACTTC.

This clonotype was counted between two and nine times. The chain joins TRBV24-1 to TRBJ2-5; weak D call: TRBD1 (6 bases). The J call is doubtful: the DNA matches TRBJ2-7 better. From germline, CDR1 is KGHDR and CDR2 SFDVKD. This CDR3 is built from 14 residues. The DNA of the CDR3 is TGTGCCACCAGTGATGGGGGCCTTAACTACGAGCAGTACTTC. Residues: CATSDGGLNYEQYF.

The chain employs TRBV29-1 and TRBJ2-3; D not certain. V was shortened by 2 bases and J by 0 bases, with 9 bases between the two germline ends. Germline values: CDR1 SQVTM, CDR2 ANQGSEA. The CDR3 runs 14 residues. CDR3 amino acids: CSVETASSTDTQYF. For the CDR3, the DNA is TGCAGCGTTGAAACGGCTTCCAGCACAGATACGCAGTATTTT.

The chain couples TRBV7-9 to TRBJ2-7; 7 positions agree with TRBD1. The germline CDR1 and CDR2 sequences are SEHNR and FQNEAQ (reference sequence). CDR3 size: 16 residues. The junction had 13 bases not matched to a gene; V was cut back by 5 bases and J by 3 bases. CDR3 nucleotide sequence: TGTGCCAGCAGCCCAGTTTACAGGGGACCCCTCTACGAGCAGTACTTC. This sequence encodes CASSPVYRGPLYEQYF.

CDR3 nucleotide sequence: TGTGCCAGCACTCTGGGGGCCCTCAACCAGCCCCAGCATTTT. Its protein is CASTLGALNQPQHF. The J gene is TRBJ1-5, the V gene TRBV12-3 or TRBV12-4; possibly TRBD1 for D (6 bases). The CDR3 is 14 residues long. Trimming cost V 7 bases and J 7 bases, with 17 bases left between them.

This chain links TRBV20-1 with TRBJ2-7; no clear D. Judging by the DNA end, TRBJ2-5 fits better; the J call may be wrong. Germline V gene sequence: CDR1 DFQATT, CDR2 SNEGSKA (reference sequence). CDR3 length: 14 residues. This chain's CDR3 is CSARVAGGAETQYF. The CDR3 nucleotides read TGCAGTGCTAGAGTGGCAGGCGGAGCGGAGACCCAGTACTTC.

J is TRBJ2-5 and V is TRBV7-9; D unclear. The CDR3 totals 15 residues. Germline CDR1 SEHNR, CDR2 FQNEAQ (reference sequence). V shed 3 bases and J shed 1 base, with 12 bases lying between them. CDR3 region: CASSLYSGLQETQYF. CDR3 in DNA: TGTGCCAGCAGCTTGTACAGTGGCCTCCAAGAGACCCAGTACTTC.

The V gene is TRBV29-1, the J gene TRBJ2-5; the D gene could be TRBD1 or TRBD2 (5 bases each). The DNA end lines up better with TRBJ2-7; the J call may be wrong. This CDR3 is built from 14 residues. The germline V gene has CDR1 SQVTM and CDR2 ANQGSEA. CDR3 sequence (DNA): TGCAGCGTTGCCCGGGACGGAGGCCCCTACGAGCAGTACTTC. Protein: CSVARDGGPYEQYF.

This chain uses TRBV20-1 with TRBJ2-4; 8 positions agree with TRBD1. The DNA end favors TRBJ2-7, so the J call may be wrong. Germline CDR1 and CDR2: DFQATT and SNEGSKA (reference sequence). The CDR3 is 14 residues long. The CDR3, as DNA: TGCAGTGCTACCACAGGGGGAAATCCTTACGAGCAGTACTTC. It translates to CSATTGGNPYEQYF.

This chain connects TRBV4-2 to TRBJ1-2, with D possibly TRBD1 on 5 matching bases. The CDR3 contains 15 residues. Trimming stripped 0 bases from V and 4 bases from J, with 12 bases between. Germline-derived CDR1 and CDR2 are LGHNA and YNFKEQ. The CDR3 DNA is TGTGCCAGCAGCCAAGATCCCGACAGTTCCTATGGCTACACCTTC. This codes for CASSQDPDSSYGYTF.

The table lists this clonotype with a count of one. The rearrangement joins TRBV7-2 to TRBJ2-4, with 12 bases matching TRBD2. The end of the DNA aligns better with TRBJ2-7, so the J call may be wrong. Looked up from germline, CDR1 is SGHTA and CDR2 is FQGNSA. This CDR3 comprises 17 residues. The CDR3 loop reads CASSKTRTSGDTYEQYF. CDR3 in DNA: TGTGCCAGCAGCAAAACCCGGACTAGCGGGGATACCTACGAGCAGTACTTC.

The rearrangement uses TRBV2 and TRBJ2-5, with D possibly matching TRBD2 (6 bases). V lost 6 bases to trimming and J lost 3 bases, with 11 bases between them. This CDR3 contains 13 residues. Germline V gene data show CDR1 as SNHLY and CDR2 as FYNNEI. CDR3 amino acids: CASRPRLEETQYF. Here the CDR3 DNA reads TGTGCCAGCAGGCCACGACTAGAAGAGACCCAGTACTTC.

This clonotype has a handful of counts. A much larger clone differs by one base, so this may be a read error. The J gene is TRBJ2-1, the V gene TRBV7-9; no firm D call. The V gene's germline CDR1 is SEHNR and CDR2 FQNEAQ (reference sequence). The CDR3 has 12 amino acids. The CDR3 region has the DNA TGTGCCAACAGCCCCGGGTACAATGAGCAGTTCTTC. This translates into CANSPGYNEQFF.

The chain is built from TRBV5-6 and TRBJ1-5; D not resolved. The germline V and J ends were trimmed by 3 bases and 1 base, with 11 bases remaining between them. The CDR3 length is 15 residues. Germline assignment: CDR1 SGHDT and CDR2 YYEEEE. The CDR3 DNA reads as TGTGCCAGCAGCTATGCCGACGGGAGCAATCAGCCCCAGCATTTT. Protein product: CASSYADGSNQPQHF.